The present T cell receptor (beta chain) was sequenced within a study of tumor T cells in aggressive B-cell lymphoma (dated by TCRdb to the late 2010s). Compared with germline, V lacks 4 bases and J lacks 0 bases; bases without a gene match: 2. Taken from the germline V gene (reference sequence), the CDR1 and CDR2 loops are LNHDA and SQIVND. The CDR3, cysteine through phenylalanine, is 15 amino acids long. The DNA shown is the 45-base CDR3, in frame from base 1. Notes on this clone: What antigen it recognizes has not been identified. Nothing much larger sits one base from this clone, and base qualities are not available.

The library was prepared using the immunoSEQ multiplex PCR assay. TCRdb limited this immuneACCESS table to in-frame rearrangements with V and J called. A share of clones is missing; checked studies link under half to unresolved V genes, and the rest is unexplained. The sample data list several thousand clones, and 70% to 80% of these were observed just once. The ten most abundant clones make up 7.4% of the sample. The rearrangement combines TRBV19 with TRBJ1-5; TRBD1 aligns with 8 central bases. This clonotype was sampled from an adult with diffuse large B cell lymphoma. The source material was tumor tissue. Here the CDR3 is given as CASSRGQVSNQPQHF. The nucleotides are TGTGCCAGTAGTAGGGGACAGGTTAGCAATCAGCCCCAGCATTTT.